This note documents a single T cell receptor (beta chain) sequence. The sample originates from a study of blood T cell repertoires in COVID-19. Libraries were prepared by immunoSEQ multiplex PCR; TCRdb keeps only in-frame clonotypes and omits some of them. The sample yields 95,000 to 150,000 clones, more than 70% seen once. This receptor was identified in a woman of 80 years or more with COVID-19, enrolled during active disease. The sequenced material came from peripheral blood.

The CDR3 region has the DNA TGTGCCAGCAGCTTAAGGACAGGGAGGGAATCACCCCTCCACTTT. Its protein is CASSLRTGRESPLHF. The chain carries TRBV7-3 and TRBJ1-6; 8 positions match TRBD1. This CDR3 comprises 15 residues. CDR1 is SGHTA, CDR2 FQGTGA, per germline. The V gene end was trimmed by 1 base and the J gene end by 10 bases; junction bases not matched to a gene: 6.